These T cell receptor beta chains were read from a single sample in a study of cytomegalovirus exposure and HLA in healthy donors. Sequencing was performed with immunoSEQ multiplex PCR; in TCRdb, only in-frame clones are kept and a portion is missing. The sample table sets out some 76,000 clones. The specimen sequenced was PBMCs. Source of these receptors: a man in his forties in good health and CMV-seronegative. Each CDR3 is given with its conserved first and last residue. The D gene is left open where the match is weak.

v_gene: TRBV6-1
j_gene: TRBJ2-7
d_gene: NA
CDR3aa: CATSSTYEQYF
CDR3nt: TGTGCCACCTCGTCTACCTACGAGCAGTACTTC

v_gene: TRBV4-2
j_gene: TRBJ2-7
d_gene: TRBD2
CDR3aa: CASSANALTPSGSSYEQYF
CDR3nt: TGTGCCAGCAGCGCGAATGCTTTAACCCCTAGCGGGAGCTCCTACGAGCAGTACTTC

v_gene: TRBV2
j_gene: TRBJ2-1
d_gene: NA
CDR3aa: CASSVLRETSSYNEQFF
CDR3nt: TGTGCCAGCAGTGTTCTCCGAGAGACTAGCTCCTACAATGAGCAGTTCTTC

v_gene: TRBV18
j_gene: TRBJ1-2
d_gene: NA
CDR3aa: CASSPPGGGYGYTF
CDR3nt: TGTGCCAGCTCACCACCTGGGGGGGGCTATGGCTACACCTTC

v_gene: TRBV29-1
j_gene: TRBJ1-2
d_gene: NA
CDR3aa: CSVDRNLYGYTF
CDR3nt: TGCAGCGTTGACAGGAACCTCTATGGCTACACCTTC

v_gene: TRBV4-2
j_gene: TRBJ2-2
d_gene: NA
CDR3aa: CASSQTPQTANTGELFF
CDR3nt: TGTGCCAGCAGCCAAACACCCCAGACAGCGAACACCGGGGAGCTGTTTTTT

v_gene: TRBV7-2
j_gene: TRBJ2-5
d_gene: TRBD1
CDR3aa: CASTPSRTTTGAQYF
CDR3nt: TGTGCCAGCACCCCTTCCCGAACCACTACAGGGGCCCAGTACTTC

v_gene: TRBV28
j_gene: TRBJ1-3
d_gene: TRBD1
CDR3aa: CASSTPTGLGNTIYF
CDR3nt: TGTGCCAGCAGTACCCCGACAGGGCTAGGAAACACCATATATTTT

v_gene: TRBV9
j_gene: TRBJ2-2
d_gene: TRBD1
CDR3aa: CASSQTPGQGARGTGELFF
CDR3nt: TGTGCCAGCAGCCAGACACCGGGACAGGGGGCGCGGGGCACCGGGGAGCTGTTTTTT

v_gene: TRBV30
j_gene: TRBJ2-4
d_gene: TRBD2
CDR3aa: CAWKSMEGLAGKNIQYF
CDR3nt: TGTGCCTGGAAGTCTATGGAGGGACTAGCGGGAAAAAACATTCAGTACTTC

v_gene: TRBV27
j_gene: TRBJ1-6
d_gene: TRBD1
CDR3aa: CASSLMTGGLSPLHF
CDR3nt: TGTGCCAGCAGTTTAATGACAGGGGGTTTGTCACCCCTCCACTTT

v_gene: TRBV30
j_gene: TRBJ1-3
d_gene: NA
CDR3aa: CAWSPIYSGSGNTIYF
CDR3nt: TGTGCCTGGAGTCCGATTTACAGCGGCTCTGGAAACACCATATATTTT

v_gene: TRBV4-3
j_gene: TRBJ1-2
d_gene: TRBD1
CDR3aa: CASSQSGSGGEGYTF
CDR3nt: TGCGCCAGCAGCCAAAGTGGGTCAGGGGGTGAGGGCTACACCTTC

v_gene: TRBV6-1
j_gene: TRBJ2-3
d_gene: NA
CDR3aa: CASSDSLPGHHTQYF
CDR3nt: TGTGCCAGCAGTGACTCCCTTCCGGGACACCATACGCAGTATTTT

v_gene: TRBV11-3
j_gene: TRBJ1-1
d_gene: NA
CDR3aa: CASSLGGYRDDTEAFF
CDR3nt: TGTGCCAGCAGCTTGGGTGGGTACAGGGATGACACTGAAGCTTTCTTT

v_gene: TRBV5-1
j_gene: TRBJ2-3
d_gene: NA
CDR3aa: CASSISAFGDTQYF
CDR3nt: TGCGCCAGCAGCATTAGCGCTTTTGGGGATACGCAGTATTTT

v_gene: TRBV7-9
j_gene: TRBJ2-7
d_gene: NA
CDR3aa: CASSLAGTVAYEQYF
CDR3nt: TGTGCCAGCAGCCTCGCCGGGACTGTAGCCTACGAGCAGTACTTC

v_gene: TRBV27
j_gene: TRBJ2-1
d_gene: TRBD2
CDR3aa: CASRLAGASYNEQFF
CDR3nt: TGTGCCAGCAGACTAGCGGGAGCTTCCTACAATGAGCAGTTCTTC

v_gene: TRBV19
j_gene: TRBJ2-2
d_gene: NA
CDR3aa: CASSIVGRGSRVGELFF
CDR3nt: TGTGCCAGTAGTATAGTAGGCAGGGGAAGTCGGGTCGGGGAGCTGTTTTTT

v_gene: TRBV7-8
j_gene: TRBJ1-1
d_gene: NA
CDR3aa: CASSLIRGPHEAFF
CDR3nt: TGTGCCAGCAGCTTAATTCGAGGCCCCCATGAAGCTTTCTTT

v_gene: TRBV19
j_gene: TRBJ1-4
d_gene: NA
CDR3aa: CASSLQSATNEKLFF
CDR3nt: TGTGCCAGTAGCCTACAGAGTGCAACTAATGAAAAACTGTTTTTT

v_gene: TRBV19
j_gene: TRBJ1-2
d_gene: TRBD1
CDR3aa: CASSLDRTGGYTF
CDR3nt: TGTGCCAGTAGCCTGGACAGGACAGGTGGCTACACCTTC

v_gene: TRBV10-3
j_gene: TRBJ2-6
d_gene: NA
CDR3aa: CAISGGRSSSGANVLTF
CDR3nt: TGTGCCATCAGTGGCGGAAGGTCAAGCTCCGGGGCCAACGTCCTGACTTTC

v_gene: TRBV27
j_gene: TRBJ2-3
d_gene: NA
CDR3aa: CASSYWAGSSTDTQYF
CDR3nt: TGTGCCAGCAGTTATTGGGCAGGATCTAGCACAGATACGCAGTATTTT

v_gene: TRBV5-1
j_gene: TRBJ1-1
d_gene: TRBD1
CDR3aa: CASSLATGDHTEAFF
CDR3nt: TGCGCCAGCAGCTTGGCGACAGGGGATCACACTGAAGCTTTCTTT

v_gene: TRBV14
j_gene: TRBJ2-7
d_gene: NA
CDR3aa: CASSYSRVGYEQYF
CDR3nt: TGTGCCAGCAGTTACAGCAGGGTAGGCTACGAGCAGTACTTC

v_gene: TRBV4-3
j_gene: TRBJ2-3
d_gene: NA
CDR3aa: CASSQVATSDTQYF
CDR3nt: TGCGCCAGCAGCCAAGTAGCTACGTCGGATACGCAGTATTTT

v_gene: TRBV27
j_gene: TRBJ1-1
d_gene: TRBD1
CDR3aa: CASGAQGSTEAFF
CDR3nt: TGTGCCAGCGGGGCACAGGGGAGCACTGAAGCTTTCTTT

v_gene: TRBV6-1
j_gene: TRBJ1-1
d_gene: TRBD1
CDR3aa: CATRAGGDTEAFF
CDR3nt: TGTGCCACCAGGGCAGGGGGCGACACTGAAGCTTTCTTT

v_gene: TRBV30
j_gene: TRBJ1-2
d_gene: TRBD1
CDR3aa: CAWSHWTGGRDGYTF
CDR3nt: TGTGCCTGGAGTCATTGGACAGGGGGCCGGGATGGCTACACCTTC

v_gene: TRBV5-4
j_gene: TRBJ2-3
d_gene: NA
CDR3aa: CASSSEFSSTDTQYF
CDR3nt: TGTGCCAGCAGCTCCGAGTTCTCTAGCACAGATACGCAGTATTTT

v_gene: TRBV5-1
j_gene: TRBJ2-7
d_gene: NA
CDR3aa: CASSLGAGDSYEQYF
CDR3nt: TGCGCCAGCAGCTTGGGGGCAGGTGACTCCTACGAGCAGTACTTC

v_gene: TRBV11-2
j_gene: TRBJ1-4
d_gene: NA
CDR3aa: CASSLERGGGATNEKLFF
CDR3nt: TGTGCCAGCAGCTTAGAGCGGGGCGGCGGTGCAACTAATGAAAAACTGTTTTTT

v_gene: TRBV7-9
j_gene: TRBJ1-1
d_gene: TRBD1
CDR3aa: CASGGTGGTEAFF
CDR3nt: TGTGCCAGCGGAGGAACAGGGGGCACTGAAGCTTTCTTT

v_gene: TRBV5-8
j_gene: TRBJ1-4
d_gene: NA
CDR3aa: CASSFGPGDNEKLFF
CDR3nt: NA

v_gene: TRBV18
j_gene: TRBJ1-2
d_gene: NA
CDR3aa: CASSTAGFGYTF
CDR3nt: TGTGCCAGCTCAACCGCAGGGTTCGGCTACACCTTC

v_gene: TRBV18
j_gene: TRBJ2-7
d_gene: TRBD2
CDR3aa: CASSPGAGNSYEQYF
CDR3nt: TGTGCCAGCTCACCTGGAGCGGGGAATTCCTACGAGCAGTACTTC

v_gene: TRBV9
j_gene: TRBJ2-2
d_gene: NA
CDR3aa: CASSPQRAGIIGELFF
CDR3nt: TGTGCCAGCAGCCCTCAACGGGCAGGGATTATCGGGGAGCTGTTTTTT

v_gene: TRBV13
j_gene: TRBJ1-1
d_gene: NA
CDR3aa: CASSLRSGQGPLIF
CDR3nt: TGTGCCAGCAGCTTAAGAAGCGGTCAGGGGCCTTTGATTTTT

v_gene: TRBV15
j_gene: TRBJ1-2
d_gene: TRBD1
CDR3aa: CATSFQGRQGPNYGYTF
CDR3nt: TGTGCCACCAGCTTCCAGGGGAGACAGGGTCCCAACTATGGCTACACCTTC

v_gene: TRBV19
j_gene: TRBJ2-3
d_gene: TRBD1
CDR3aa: CASSIGQGTDTQYF
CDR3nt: TGTGCCAGTAGTATTGGACAGGGCACAGATACGCAGTATTTT

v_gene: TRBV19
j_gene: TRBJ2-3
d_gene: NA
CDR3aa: CASEDSGLTDTQYF
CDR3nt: TGTGCCAGTGAAGATAGCGGCCTCACAGATACGCAGTATTTT

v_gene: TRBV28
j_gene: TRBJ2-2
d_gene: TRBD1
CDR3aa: CASSSPGQLNTGELFF
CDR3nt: TGTGCCAGCAGTTCGCCGGGACAGTTGAACACCGGGGAGCTGTTTTTT

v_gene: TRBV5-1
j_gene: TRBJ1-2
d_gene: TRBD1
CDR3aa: CASSPKDRDYGYTF
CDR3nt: TGCGCCAGCAGCCCTAAGGACAGGGACTATGGCTACACCTTC

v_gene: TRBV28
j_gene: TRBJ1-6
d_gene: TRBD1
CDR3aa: CASSPRQGANSPLHF
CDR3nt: TGTGCCAGCAGCCCTAGACAGGGGGCGAATTCACCCCTCCACTTT

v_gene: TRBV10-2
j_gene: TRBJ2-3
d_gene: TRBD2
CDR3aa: CASSGSRSGGVTDTQYF
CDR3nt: TGCGCCAGCAGTGGGTCTCGTAGCGGGGGGGTAACAGATACGCAGTATTTT

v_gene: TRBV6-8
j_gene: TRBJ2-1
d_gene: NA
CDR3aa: CASPNRRDEQFF
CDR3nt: TGTGCCAGCCCGAACCGACGGGATGAGCAGTTCTTC

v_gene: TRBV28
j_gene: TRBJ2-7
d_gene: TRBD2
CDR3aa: CASSLAGLSYEQYF
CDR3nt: TGTGCCAGCTCATTAGCGGGATTGTCCTACGAGCAGTACTTC

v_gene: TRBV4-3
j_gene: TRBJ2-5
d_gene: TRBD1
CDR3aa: CASSQGGTAKETQYF
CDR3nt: TGCGCCAGCAGCCAAGGGGGGACAGCTAAAGAGACCCAGTACTTC